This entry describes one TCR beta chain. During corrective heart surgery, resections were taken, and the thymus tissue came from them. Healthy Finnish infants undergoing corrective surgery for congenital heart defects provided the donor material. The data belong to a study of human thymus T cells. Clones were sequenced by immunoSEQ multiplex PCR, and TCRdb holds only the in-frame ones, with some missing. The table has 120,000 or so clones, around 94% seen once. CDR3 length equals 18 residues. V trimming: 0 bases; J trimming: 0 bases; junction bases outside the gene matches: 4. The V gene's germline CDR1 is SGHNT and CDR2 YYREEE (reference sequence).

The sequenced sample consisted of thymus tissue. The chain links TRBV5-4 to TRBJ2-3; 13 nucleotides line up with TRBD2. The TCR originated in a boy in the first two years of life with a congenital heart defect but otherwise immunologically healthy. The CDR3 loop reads CASSLGTSGGESTDTQYF. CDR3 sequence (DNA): TGTGCCAGCAGCTTGGGGACTAGCGGGGGCGAAAGCACAGATACGCAGTATTTT.